This is a list of T cell receptor beta chains from one sample in a study of shared clonotypes between healthy human individuals. Sequenced by immunoSEQ multiplex PCR; TCRdb stores in-frame clones only, minus some. This table has around 510,000 clones, roughly 95% appearing once. The specimen sequenced was naive CD4+ T cells sorted from blood. Every receptor here comes from a woman younger than 45 in good health. The CDR3 runs from the conserved cysteine through the conserved F or W.

CDR3 protein,V gene,J gene
CASRRWEGYEQYF,TRBV2,TRBJ2-7
CASSSGSIYNEQFF,TRBV19,TRBJ2-1
CASRRQGGDTGELFF,TRBV6-4,TRBJ2-2
CASSRGFFEKLFF,TRBV10-2,TRBJ1-4
CASSQISAWGYNSPLHF,TRBV27,TRBJ1-6
CASSLGGSSYNEQFF,TRBV27,TRBJ2-1
CASSLDAGGGNQPQHF,TRBV5-1,TRBJ1-5
CASTLGGADTQYF,TRBV30,TRBJ2-3
CASSLLAGEETQYF,TRBV5-4,TRBJ2-5
CASSPTVVSPRRLFF,TRBV27,TRBJ2-2
CASSLVAEYTGELFF,TRBV11-2,TRBJ2-2
CASSFPGTGGRVKLFF,TRBV28,TRBJ2-2
CASGTGKYEQYF,TRBV6-1,TRBJ2-7
CASSVNSGQGAGEQYF,TRBV6-1,TRBJ2-7
CASSEAGGRGYYEQYF,TRBV6-1,TRBJ2-7
CASRSALAQITDTQYF,TRBV6-6,TRBJ2-3
CASSLGLAGVREQYF,TRBV27,TRBJ2-7
CASSLMAGAGEQYF,TRBV7-9,-
CATSRSGQSFGSQETQYF,TRBV15,TRBJ2-5
CASSFLNYGYTF,TRBV28,TRBJ1-2
CASSYRRTLTTYEQYF,TRBV6-6,TRBJ2-7
CASSYSNSPFTDTQYF,TRBV6-6,TRBJ2-3
CASSPNRAKYEKLFF,TRBV16,TRBJ1-4
CASSFDPYVGGNTIYF,TRBV28,TRBJ1-3
CASSELRAISSYEQYF,TRBV2,TRBJ2-7
CASSWGAGGTYEQYF,TRBV6-6,TRBJ2-7
CASSRTGGFNQPQHF,TRBV11-2,TRBJ1-5